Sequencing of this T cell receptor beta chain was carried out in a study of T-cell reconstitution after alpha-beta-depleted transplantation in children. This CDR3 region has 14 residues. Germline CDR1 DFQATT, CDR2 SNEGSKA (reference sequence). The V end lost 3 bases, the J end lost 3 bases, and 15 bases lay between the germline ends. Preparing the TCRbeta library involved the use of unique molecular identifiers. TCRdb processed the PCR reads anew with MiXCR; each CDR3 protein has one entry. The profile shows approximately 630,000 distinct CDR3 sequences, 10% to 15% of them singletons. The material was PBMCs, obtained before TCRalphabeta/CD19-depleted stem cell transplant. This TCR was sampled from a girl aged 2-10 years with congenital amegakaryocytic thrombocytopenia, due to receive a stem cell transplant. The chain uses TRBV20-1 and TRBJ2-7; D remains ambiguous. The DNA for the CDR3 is TGCAGTGCTAGTTTATCTCTGGGCAACTACGAGCAGTACTTC. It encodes CSASLSLGNYEQYF.